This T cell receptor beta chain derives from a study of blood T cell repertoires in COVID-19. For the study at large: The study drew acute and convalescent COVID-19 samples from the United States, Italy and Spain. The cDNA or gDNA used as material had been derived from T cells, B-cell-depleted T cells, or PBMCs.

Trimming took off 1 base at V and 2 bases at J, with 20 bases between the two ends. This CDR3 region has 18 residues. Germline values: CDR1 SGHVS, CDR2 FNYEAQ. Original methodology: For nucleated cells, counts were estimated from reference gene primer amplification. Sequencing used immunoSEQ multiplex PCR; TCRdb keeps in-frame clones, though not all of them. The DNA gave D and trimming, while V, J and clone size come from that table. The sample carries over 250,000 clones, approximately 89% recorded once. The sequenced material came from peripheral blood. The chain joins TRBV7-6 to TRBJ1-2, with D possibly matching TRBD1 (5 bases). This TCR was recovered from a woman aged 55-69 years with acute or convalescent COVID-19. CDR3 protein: CASSLEVPTAPQNYGYTF. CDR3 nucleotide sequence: TGTGCCAGCAGCTTAGAGGTCCCGACAGCGCCTCAAAACTATGGCTACACCTTC.